The rows below give T cell receptor delta chains drawn from one sample of a study of gamma-delta T cells after stem cell transplantation. TCRdb reapplied CATT to the RT-PCR reads. In the table there are about 10,000 delta-chain clones, less than 50% of which are singletons. What was sequenced was gamma-delta T cells. The receptors come from a human donor. It is not recorded whose cells these are; they may come from a transplant donor. CDR3s include the opening cysteine and the closing phenylalanine or tryptophan. D genes are given only for firm matches. A clone size is listed for some rows: how often the clone was seen (once, few, many), or a class if it is expanded.

NA	TRDV2	NA	TRDJ1	NA	CAYTCGDDPKLIF
NA	TRDV1	NA	TRDJ1	TGTGCTCTTGGGGTACTATTCTCGAGGCCTCCCTCGCCCTACACCGATAAACTCATCTTT	CALGVLFSRPPSPYTDKLIF
NA	TRDV2	TRDD3	TRDJ3	TGTGCCTGTGACACCGTACTGGGGGATACGAGCTCCTGTGACACCCGCCCGATGTTTTTC	CACDTVLGDTSSCDTRPMFF
NA	TRDV2	NA	TRDJ3	TGTGCCTGTGACTCAAAACCGGGAAATACCGTTTACCTCTCCTGGGACACCCGACAGATGTTTTTC	CACDSKPGNTVYLSWDTRQMFF
NA	TRDV3	TRDD3	TRDJ1	TGTGCCTTCCTGCGAACGTCCTTTCACGACTGGGGGACGGCAGCCACCGATAAACTCATCTTT	CAFLRTSFHDWGTAATDKLIF
few	TRDV1	NA	TRDJ1	TGTGCTCTTGGGGAACCAGAAGGGGACTTTCTGGGTTACACCGATAAACTCATCTTT	CALGEPEGDFLGYTDKLIF
NA	TRDV2	TRDD3	TRDJ3	TGTGCCTGTGACAGAAGTACTGGGGGATACAACCCCCCCTGGGACACCCGGCAGATGTTTTTC	CACDRSTGGYNPPWDTRQMFF
NA	TRDV3	TRDD3	TRDJ1	TGTGCCTTTTTTATGTACTGGGGGATACGTGTCGATAAACTCATCTTT	CAFFMYWGIRVDKLIF
once	TRDV1	TRDD3	TRDJ1	TGTGCTCTTGGTAAAGAGGCCGCCACTGTACTGGGGGATTGTAGGGCCGATAAACTCATCTTT	CALGKEAATVLGDCRADKLIF
NA	TRDV1	TRDD3	TRDJ3	TGTGCTCTTGGGACCAGGGGATACGAGCCCTGGGACACCCGACAGATGTTTTTC	CALGTRGYEPWDTRQMFF
NA	TRDV1	NA	TRDJ3	TGTGCTCTTGGGGAATCCCCGAACCGACTATCACTGATCCACTGGGACACCCGAAAGATGTTTTTC	CALGESPNRLSLIHWDTRKMFF
NA	TRDV1	TRDD3	TRDJ4	TGTGCTCTTGGGGAACTAGTAGCAAACTGGGGGATAACCGCGGGGACGACGGCCAGACCCCTGATCTTT	CALGELVANWGITAGTTARPLIF
NA	TRDV3	NA	TRDJ1	TGTGCCTTTTGCCCTTTTCCTAATGGTTTCGAGAAGGGGACCGATAAACTCATCTTT	CAFCPFPNGFEKGTDKLIF
NA	TRDV1	NA	TRDJ2	TGTGCTCTTGGGGACCTAGTCCTACTGGGTGATAAGCCAGGTATGACAGCACAACTCTTCTTT	CALGDLVLLGDKPGMTAQLFF
few	TRDV2	TRDD3	TRDJ3	TGTGCCTGTGACACCGGATGGGGGATACGCTCCTGGGACACCCGACAGATGTTTTTC	CACDTGWGIRSWDTRQMFF
once	TRDV1	TRDD3	TRDJ1	TGTGCTCTTGGGGAAAACATGGGTATTTGGGGGAGACGGCAACTCATCTTT	CALGENMGIWGRRQLIF
few	TRDV2	TRDD3	TRDJ2	TGTGCCTGTGACTCCGAGTACTGGGGGACCGTCTTAGGTCCGGCTTTGACAGCACGACTCTTCTTT	CACDSEYWGTVLGPALTARLFF
NA	TRDV1	TRDD3	TRDJ1	TGTGCTATTGGGGAACTTGTCCCGGGGGGGATAAGAGGAACCGATAAACTCATCTTT	CAIGELVPGGIRGTDKLIF
few	TRDV2	TRDD3	TRDJ4	TGTGCCTGTGACACCGGGATACTTAACGACGCCAGACCCCTGATCTTT	CACDTGILNDARPLIF
once	TRDV2	NA	TRDJ1	TGTGCCTGTGACACCATCACCGTACGGGGGGACCCGTACACCGATAAACTCATCTTT	CACDTITVRGDPYTDKLIF
NA	TRDV3	NA	TRDJ1	TGTGCCTCGTACCATTTCCCCCAACCTCTGTACTGGGCCCACCTAGGTAAACTCATCTTT	CASYHFPQPLYWAHLGKLIF
few	TRDV1	TRDD3	TRDJ1	TGTGCTCTTGGGGAACAAACCAACCATTTCTACGAGGAGGATACGCATAAACTCATCTTT	CALGEQTNHFYEEDTHKLIF
NA	TRDV1	NA	TRDJ1	TGTGCTATTGGGGAGACCCGAAGGAGGTGGGCCCCTGGGTCCTCCTACACCGATAAACTCATCTTT	CAIGETRRRWAPGSSYTDKLIF
NA	TRDV1	NA	TRDJ1	TGTGCTCTTGGGGAAATTTATATCCCGTATACTGGTGACGGGCGCTACACCGATAAACTCATCTTT	CALGEIYIPYTGDGRYTDKLIF
few	TRDV3	NA	TRDJ1	TGTGCCTTCGGGCATGGGACCGATAAACTCATCTTT	CAFGHGTDKLIF
NA	TRDV2	TRDD3	TRDJ1	TGTGCCTGTGACACGCGCGGGATACGGGACACCGATAAACTCATCTTT	CACDTRGIRDTDKLIF
NA	TRDV2	TRDD3	TRDJ1	TGTGCCTGTGACGTACCAGGGGGATACACCGATAAACTCATCTTT	CACDVPGGYTDKLIF
NA	TRDV1	TRDD3	TRDJ1	TGTGCTCTTGGGGAACTAGTCTGGGGGATACGCGTGCGCACCGATAAACTCATCTTT	CALGELVWGIRVRTDKLIF
few	TRDV2	TRDD3	TRDJ1	TGTGCCTGTTTCCCTATACTGGGGGATACCGATAAACTCATCTTT	CACFPILGDTDKLIF
NA	TRDV1	TRDD3	TRDJ1	TGTGCTATTGGGGAAGTCCATACTGGGGGATCCAGCTACACCGATAAACTCATCTTT	CAIGEVHTGGSSYTDKLIF
NA	TRDV1	TRDD3	TRDJ2	TGTGCTCTTGGGGGTACTAAGGGGGATACGCGCTCCTCTTTGACAGCACAACTCTTCTTT	CALGGTKGDTRSSLTAQLFF
few	TRDV2	NA	TRDJ3	TGTGCCTGTGACAGTCGGGGGTTCTTTCCCCTCTTCAAAACCCGACAGATGTTTTTC	CACDSRGFFPLFKTRQMFF
NA	TRDV1	TRDD3	TRDJ1	TGTGCTCTCCGAGCTCCGGGACTGGGGGATACGCCTTACACCGATAAACTCATCTTT	CALRAPGLGDTPYTDKLIF
NA	TRDV2	TRDD3	TRDJ3	TGTGCCTGTGACATACTGGGGGGTAGCTCCTTGTACACCCTACAGATGTTTTTC	CACDILGGSSLYTLQMFF
medium-sized	TRDV2	NA	TRDJ1	TGTGCCTGTGACAAAGGGACGTACACCGATAAACTCATCTTT	CACDKGTYTDKLIF
few	TRDV1	TRDD3	TRDJ1	TGTGCTCTTGGGGAACTACTTCCTAATCCCCATTCGTACTGGGGGATACGCGATAAACTCATCTTT	CALGELLPNPHSYWGIRDKLIF
NA	TRDV1	TRDD2	TRDJ2	TGTGCTCTTGGGGAAGGATCCTTCCTACGACAGGGGGATCCCGCTTTGACAGCACAACTCTTCTTT	CALGEGSFLRQGDPALTAQLFF
few	TRDV2	NA	TRDJ1	TGTGCCTGTGACCGGGGGGGCCAGGACACCGATAAACTCATCTTT	CACDRGGQDTDKLIF
few	TRDV2	TRDD3	TRDJ2	TGTGCCTGTGACACCTGGGGGATGACAGCACAACTCTTCTTT	CACDTWGMTAQLFF
NA	TRDV3	NA	TRDJ1	TGTGCCTTTTCCAGGGACCTTTACACCGATAAACTCATCTTT	CAFSRDLYTDKLIF
NA	TRDV2	TRDD3	TRDJ2	TGTGCCTGTGACACGGGGGGGATACAGAGAGAAGCTTGGGAAGCACAACTCTTCTTT	CACDTGGIQREAWEAQLFF
few	TRDV2	NA	TRDJ1	TGTGCCTGTGACACCGGTTCCCGGGGAGCTAAACTCATCTTT	CACDTGSRGAKLIF
few	TRDV1	NA	TRDJ1	TGTGCTCTTGGGAAAATAGGGGGAGTTGGATACACCGATAAACTCATCTTT	CALGKIGGVGYTDKLIF
NA	TRDV3	NA	TRDJ2	TGTGCCTTCAGTAGGGGGAGACGCAAAGCTTTGACAGCAAAACTCTTCTTT	CAFSRGRRKALTAKLFF
NA	TRDV3	TRDD3	TRDJ1	TGTGCCTTTTATACTTCCCTTGGGGGATACGCGGGAGACGATAAACTCATCTTT	CAFYTSLGGYAGDDKLIF
NA	TRDV2	TRDD3	TRDJ1	TGTGCCTGTGACACCGCTTTAAGGCCCCCAAATGATAACTGGGGGATATGGAGACAACTCATCTTT	CACDTALRPPNDNWGIWRQLIF
few	TRDV1	TRDD3	TRDJ1	TGTGCTCTTGGGGAAAGTCCCGGGCCTCCTGGGGGACCCCTTAACACCGATAAACTCATCTTT	CALGESPGPPGGPLNTDKLIF
few	TRDV1	NA	TRDJ1	TGTGCTCTTGGGGAACTAAACGCTACCCCCATACGAGTTACTACCGATAAACTCATCTTT	CALGELNATPIRVTTDKLIF
NA	TRDV2	NA	TRDJ3	TGTGCCTGTGACACCGCGGGGCGTTCCTCCTTGTACACCCGACAGATGTTTTTC	CACDTAGRSSLYTRQMFF
NA	TRDV1	NA	TRDJ1	TGTGCTCTTGGGGAACTTACATTTCCCGAAGCAAAAAAACGGGATTACTACACCGATAAACTCATCTTT	CALGELTFPEAKKRDYYTDKLIF
NA	TRDV1	NA	TRDJ4	TGTGCTCTTGGGGAACTAGGCGGATGGCGCATAAGACCCCTGATCTTT	CALGELGGWRIRPLIF
few	TRDV1	TRDD3	TRDJ1	TGTGCTCTTGAACATCTGGGGGGATACGCTGTTAATACCGATAAACTCATCTTT	CALEHLGGYAVNTDKLIF
NA	TRDV2	NA	TRDJ1	TGTGCCTGTGACCCTCACTTCCTCCGGGTGGAACCGTACACCGATAACCTCATCTTT	CACDPHFLRVEPYTDNLIF